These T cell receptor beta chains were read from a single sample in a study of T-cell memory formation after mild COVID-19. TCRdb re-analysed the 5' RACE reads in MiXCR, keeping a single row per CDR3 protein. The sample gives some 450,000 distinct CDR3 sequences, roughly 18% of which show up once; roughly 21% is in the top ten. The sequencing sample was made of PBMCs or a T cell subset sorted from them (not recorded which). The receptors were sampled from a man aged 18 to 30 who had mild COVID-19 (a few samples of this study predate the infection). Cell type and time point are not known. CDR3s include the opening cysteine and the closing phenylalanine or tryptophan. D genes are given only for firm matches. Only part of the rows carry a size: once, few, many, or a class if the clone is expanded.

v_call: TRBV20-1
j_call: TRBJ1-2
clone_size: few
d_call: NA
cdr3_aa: CSALGKAINYGYTF
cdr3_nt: TGCAGTGCCCTAGGGAAGGCGATTAACTATGGCTACACCTTC

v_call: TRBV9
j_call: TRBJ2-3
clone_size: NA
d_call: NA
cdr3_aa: CASSPLGGPGSTDTQYF
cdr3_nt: TGTGCCAGCAGCCCCTTGGGGGGGCCGGGGAGCACAGATACGCAGTATTTT

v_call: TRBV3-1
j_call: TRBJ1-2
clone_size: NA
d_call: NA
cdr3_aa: CASSRGDGAYYGYTF
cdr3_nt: TGTGCCAGCAGCCGAGGGGATGGGGCCTATTATGGCTACACCTTC

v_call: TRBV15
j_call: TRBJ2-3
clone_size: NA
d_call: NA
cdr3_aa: CATSRARGEGTDTQYF
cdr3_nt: TGTGCCACCAGCAGAGCAAGGGGCGAGGGCACAGATACGCAGTATTTT

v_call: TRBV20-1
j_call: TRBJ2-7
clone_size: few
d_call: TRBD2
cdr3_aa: CSAGASGRDEQYF
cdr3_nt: TGCAGTGCGGGTGCTAGCGGGAGGGACGAGCAGTACTTC

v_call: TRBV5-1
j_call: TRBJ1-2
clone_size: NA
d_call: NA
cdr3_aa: CASSLERRDYGYTF
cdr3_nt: TGCGCCAGCAGCTTGGAGCGAAGGGACTATGGCTACACCTTC

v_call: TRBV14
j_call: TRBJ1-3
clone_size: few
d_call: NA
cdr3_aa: CASSQNGQPLSGNTIYF
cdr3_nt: TGTGCCAGCAGCCAAAACGGACAGCCACTCTCTGGAAACACCATATATTTT

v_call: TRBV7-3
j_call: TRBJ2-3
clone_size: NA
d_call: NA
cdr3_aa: CASSLTGAGPDTQYF
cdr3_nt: TGTGCCAGCAGCTTAACGGGGGCAGGGCCAGATACGCAGTATTTT

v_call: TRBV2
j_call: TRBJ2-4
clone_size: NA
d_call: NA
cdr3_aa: CASSTDGDIQYF
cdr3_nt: TGTGCCAGCAGTACCGATGGGGACATTCAGTACTTC

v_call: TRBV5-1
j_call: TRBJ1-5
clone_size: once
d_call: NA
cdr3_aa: CASSPDSTDQPQHF
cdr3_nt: TGCGCCAGCAGCCCAGACAGTACCGATCAGCCCCAGCATTTT

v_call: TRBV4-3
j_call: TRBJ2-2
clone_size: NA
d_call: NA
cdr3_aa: CASSQDRGPGELFF
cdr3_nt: TGCGCCAGCAGCCAAGATAGGGGTCCCGGGGAGCTGTTTTTT

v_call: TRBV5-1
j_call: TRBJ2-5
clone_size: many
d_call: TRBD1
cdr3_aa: CASSSKQGAGETQYF
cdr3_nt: TGCGCCAGCAGCTCAAAACAGGGGGCGGGAGAGACCCAGTACTTC

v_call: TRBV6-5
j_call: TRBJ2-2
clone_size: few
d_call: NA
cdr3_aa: CASKGQPNTGELFF
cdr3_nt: TGTGCCAGCAAGGGGCAGCCGAACACCGGGGAGCTGTTTTTT

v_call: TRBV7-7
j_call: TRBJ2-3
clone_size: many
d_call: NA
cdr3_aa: CASSLGDADTQYF
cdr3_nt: TGTGCTAGCAGCTTAGGGGATGCAGATACGCAGTATTTT

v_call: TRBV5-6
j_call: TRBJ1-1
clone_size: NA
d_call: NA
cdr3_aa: CASSDVWNTEAFF
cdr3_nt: TGTGCCAGCAGCGACGTCTGGAACACTGAAGCTTTCTTT

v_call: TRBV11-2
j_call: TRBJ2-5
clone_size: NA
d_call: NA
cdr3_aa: CASSSVGGRETQYF
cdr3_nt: TGTGCCAGCAGCTCCGTGGGGGGGCGGGAGACCCAGTACTTC

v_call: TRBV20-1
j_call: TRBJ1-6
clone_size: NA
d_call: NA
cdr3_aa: CSAIRGYNSPLHF
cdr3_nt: TGCAGTGCTATTAGGGGTTATAATTCACCCCTCCACTTT

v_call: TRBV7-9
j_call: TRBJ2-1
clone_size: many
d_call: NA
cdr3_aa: CASSPSNEQFF
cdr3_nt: TGTGCCAGCAGTCCGAGCAATGAGCAGTTCTTC

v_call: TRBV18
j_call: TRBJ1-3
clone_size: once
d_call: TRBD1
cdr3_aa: CASSPTHSWTGLSGNTIYF
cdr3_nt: TGTGCCAGCTCACCCACCCATTCATGGACAGGGCTCTCTGGAAACACCATATATTTT

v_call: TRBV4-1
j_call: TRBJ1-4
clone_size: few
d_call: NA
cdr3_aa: CASSQDRAGGKLFF
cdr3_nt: TGCGCCAGCAGCCAAGATCGGGCCGGCGGAAAACTGTTTTTT

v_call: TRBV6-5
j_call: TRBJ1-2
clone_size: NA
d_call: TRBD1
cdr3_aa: CASSSLPGTGDSYYGYTF
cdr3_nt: TGTGCCAGCAGTTCCCTTCCCGGGACAGGGGACTCATACTATGGCTACACCTTC

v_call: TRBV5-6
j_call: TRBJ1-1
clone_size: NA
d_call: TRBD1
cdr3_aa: CASSDRDSLNTEAFF
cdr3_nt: TGTGCCAGCAGCGATCGGGACAGCCTGAACACTGAAGCTTTCTTT

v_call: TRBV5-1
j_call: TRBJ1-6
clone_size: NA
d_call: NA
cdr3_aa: CASSPRQDTNSPLHF
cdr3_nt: TGCGCCAGCAGCCCACGACAGGACACGAATTCACCCCTCCACTTT

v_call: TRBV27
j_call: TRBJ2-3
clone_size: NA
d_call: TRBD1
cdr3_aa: CASTPSPGTGKPDTQYF
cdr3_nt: TGTGCCAGCACCCCATCTCCCGGGACAGGGAAGCCAGATACGCAGTATTTT

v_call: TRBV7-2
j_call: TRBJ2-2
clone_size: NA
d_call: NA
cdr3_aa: CASSPTHGELFF
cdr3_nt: TGTGCCAGCAGTCCGACTCACGGGGAGCTGTTTTTT

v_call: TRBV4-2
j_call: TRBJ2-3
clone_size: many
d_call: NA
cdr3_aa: CASSPRPGFDTQYF
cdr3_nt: TGTGCCAGCAGCCCCCGGCCGGGGTTCGATACGCAGTATTTT

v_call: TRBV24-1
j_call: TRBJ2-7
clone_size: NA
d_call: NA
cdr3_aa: CATSDGGRGYEQYF
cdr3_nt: TGTGCCACCAGTGATGGGGGCCGGGGCTACGAGCAGTACTTC

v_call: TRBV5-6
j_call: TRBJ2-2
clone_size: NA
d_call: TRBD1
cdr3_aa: CASSWGQIYTGELFF
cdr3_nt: TGTGCCAGCAGCTGGGGACAGATTTACACCGGGGAGCTGTTTTTT

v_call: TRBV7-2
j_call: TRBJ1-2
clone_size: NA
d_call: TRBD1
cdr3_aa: CASSSGQGGYGYTF
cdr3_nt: TGTGCCAGCAGCTCGGGACAGGGCGGCTATGGCTACACCTTC

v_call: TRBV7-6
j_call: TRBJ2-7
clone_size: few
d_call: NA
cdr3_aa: CASSLEATASHEQYF
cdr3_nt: TGTGCCAGCAGCTTAGAGGCGACAGCTTCCCACGAGCAGTACTTC

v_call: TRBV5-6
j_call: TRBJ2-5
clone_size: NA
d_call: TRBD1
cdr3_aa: CASSPAGGSETQYF
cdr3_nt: TGTGCCAGCAGCCCGGCAGGGGGCTCGGAGACCCAGTACTTC

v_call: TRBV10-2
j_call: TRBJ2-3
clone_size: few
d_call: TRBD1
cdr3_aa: CAILRDRETDTQYF
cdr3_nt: TGCGCCATCCTCCGGGACAGGGAGACAGATACGCAGTATTTT

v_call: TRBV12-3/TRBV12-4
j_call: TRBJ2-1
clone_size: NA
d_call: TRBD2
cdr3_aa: CASSLAGGRDEQFF
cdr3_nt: TGTGCCAGCAGTCTGGCGGGGGGTCGGGATGAGCAGTTCTTC

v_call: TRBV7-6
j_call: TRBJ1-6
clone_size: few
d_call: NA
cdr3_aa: CASSYKGSDSPLHF
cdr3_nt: TGTGCCAGCAGCTACAAGGGCTCGGATTCGCCCCTCCACTTT

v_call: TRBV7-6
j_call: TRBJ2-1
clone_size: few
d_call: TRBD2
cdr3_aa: CASSLGSGGALDEQFF
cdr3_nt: TGTGCCAGCAGCTTAGGTAGCGGGGGGGCTTTGGATGAGCAGTTCTTC

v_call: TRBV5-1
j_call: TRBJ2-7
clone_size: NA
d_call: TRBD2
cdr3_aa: CASSLVGAGVYEQYF
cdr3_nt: TGCGCCAGCAGCTTGGTTGGGGCGGGGGTCTACGAGCAGTACTTC

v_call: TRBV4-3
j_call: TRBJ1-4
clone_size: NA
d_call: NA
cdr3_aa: CASSQARGGNEKLFF
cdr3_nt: TGCGCCAGCAGCCAAGCCCGGGGCGGGAATGAAAAACTGTTTTTT

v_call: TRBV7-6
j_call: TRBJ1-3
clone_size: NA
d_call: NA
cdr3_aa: CASSSHKGAGNTIYF
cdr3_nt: TGTGCCAGCAGCTCCCATAAGGGTGCTGGAAACACCATATATTTT

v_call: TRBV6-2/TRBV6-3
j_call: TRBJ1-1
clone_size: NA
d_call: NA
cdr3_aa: CASSYKGGNTEAFF
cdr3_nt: TGTGCCAGCAGTTACAAGGGAGGGAACACTGAAGCTTTCTTT

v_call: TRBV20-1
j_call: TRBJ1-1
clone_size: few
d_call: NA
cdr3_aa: CSATNTEAFF
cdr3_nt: TGCAGTGCTACAAACACTGAAGCTTTCTTT

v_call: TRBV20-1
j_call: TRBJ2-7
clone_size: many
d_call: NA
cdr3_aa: CSARDRGPNEQYF
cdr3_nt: TGCAGTGCTAGAGATCGGGGGCCGAATGAGCAGTACTTC

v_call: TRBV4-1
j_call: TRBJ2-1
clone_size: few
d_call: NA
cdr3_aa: CASSQNWFRRTEQFF
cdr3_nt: TGCGCCAGCAGCCAAAATTGGTTCCGGAGGACTGAGCAGTTCTTC

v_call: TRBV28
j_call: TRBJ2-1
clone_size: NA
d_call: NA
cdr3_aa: CASNTGTESYNEQFF
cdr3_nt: TGTGCCAGCAACACCGGGACGGAGTCCTACAATGAGCAGTTCTTC

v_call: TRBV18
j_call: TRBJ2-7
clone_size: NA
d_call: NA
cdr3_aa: CASSPRGDYEQYF
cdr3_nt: TGTGCCAGCTCACCACGCGGGGACTACGAGCAGTACTTC

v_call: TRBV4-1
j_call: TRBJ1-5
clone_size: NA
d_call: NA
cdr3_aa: CASSQGPQGNQPQHF
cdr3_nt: TGCGCCAGCAGCCAGGGGCCGCAGGGAAATCAGCCCCAGCATTTT

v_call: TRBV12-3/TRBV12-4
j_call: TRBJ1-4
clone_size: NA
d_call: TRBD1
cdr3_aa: CASSLGQGAATNEKLFF
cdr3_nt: TGTGCCAGCAGTTTAGGACAGGGGGCTGCAACTAATGAAAAACTGTTTTTT

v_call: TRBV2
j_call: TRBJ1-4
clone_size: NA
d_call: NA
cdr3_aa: CASRVDVEKLFF
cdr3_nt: TGTGCCAGCAGGGTGGACGTTGAAAAACTGTTTTTT

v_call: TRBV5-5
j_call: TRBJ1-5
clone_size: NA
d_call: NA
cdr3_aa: CASSSRTDQPQHF
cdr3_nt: TGTGCCAGCAGCTCCCGGACAGATCAGCCCCAGCATTTT